This T cell receptor beta chain was found in a study of blood T cell repertoires in COVID-19. On the study more broadly: T cells, B-cell-depleted T cells, or PBMCs supplied cDNA or gDNA.

Germline lookup yields CDR1 MGHRA and CDR2 YSYEKL. The CDR3 has 14 residues. The trim removed 3 bases at V and 3 bases at J, leaving 4 bases unmatched. In the original analysis: Estimation of nucleated cell counts was performed using reference gene primer amplification. Sequencing was performed with immunoSEQ multiplex PCR; in TCRdb, only in-frame clones are kept and a portion is missing. V and J calls plus clone size are reproduced from that table; the DNA served to infer D and trimming. The profile shows 100,000 to 150,000 clones, around three quarters of them singletons. V and J are TRBV4-1 and TRBJ2-7, with 8 positions matching TRBD1. The origin of this receptor is a woman in her 70s with acute or convalescent COVID-19. The sequencing input was peripheral blood. The CDR3 here is CASSHQDRDYEQYF. CDR3 DNA sequence: TGCGCCAGCAGCCACCAGGACAGGGACTACGAGCAGTACTTC.